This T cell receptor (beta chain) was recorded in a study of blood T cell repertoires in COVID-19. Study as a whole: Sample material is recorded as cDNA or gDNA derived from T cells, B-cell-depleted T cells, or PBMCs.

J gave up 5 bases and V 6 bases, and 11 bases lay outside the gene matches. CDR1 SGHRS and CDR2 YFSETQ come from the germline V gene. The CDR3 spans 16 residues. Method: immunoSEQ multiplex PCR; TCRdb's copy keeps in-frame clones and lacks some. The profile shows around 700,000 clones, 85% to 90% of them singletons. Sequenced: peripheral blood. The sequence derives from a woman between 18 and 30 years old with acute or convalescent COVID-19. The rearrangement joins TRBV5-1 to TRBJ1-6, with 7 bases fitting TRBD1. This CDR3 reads CASMQGGKINNSPLHF. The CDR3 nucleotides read TGCGCCAGCATGCAGGGGGGAAAGATTAATAATTCACCCCTCCACTTT.